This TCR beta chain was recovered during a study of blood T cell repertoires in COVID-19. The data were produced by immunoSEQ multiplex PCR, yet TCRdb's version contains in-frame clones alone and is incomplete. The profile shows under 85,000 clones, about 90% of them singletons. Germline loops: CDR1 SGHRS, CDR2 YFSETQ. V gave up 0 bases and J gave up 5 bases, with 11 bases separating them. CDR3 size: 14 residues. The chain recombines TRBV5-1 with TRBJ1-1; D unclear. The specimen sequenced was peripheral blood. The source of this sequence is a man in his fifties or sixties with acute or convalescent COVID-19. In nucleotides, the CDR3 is TGCGCCAGCAGCTTGGACAGTGCGGGAACTGAAGCTTTCTTT. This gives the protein CASSLDSAGTEAFF.